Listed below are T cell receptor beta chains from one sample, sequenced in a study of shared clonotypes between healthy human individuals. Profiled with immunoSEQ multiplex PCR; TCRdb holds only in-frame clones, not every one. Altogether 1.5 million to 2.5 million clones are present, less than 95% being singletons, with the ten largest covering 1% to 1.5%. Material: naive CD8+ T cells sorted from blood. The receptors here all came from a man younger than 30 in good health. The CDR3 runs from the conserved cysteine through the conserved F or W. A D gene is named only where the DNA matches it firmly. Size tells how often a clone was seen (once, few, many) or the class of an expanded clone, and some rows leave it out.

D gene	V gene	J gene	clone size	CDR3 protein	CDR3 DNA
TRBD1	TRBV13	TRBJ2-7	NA	CASSPGTGFMGEQYF	TGTGCCAGCAGCCCGGGGACAGGCTTTATGGGGGAGCAGTACTTC
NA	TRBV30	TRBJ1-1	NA	CAWSWGGNTEAFF	TGTGCCTGGAGCTGGGGAGGGAACACTGAAGCTTTCTTT
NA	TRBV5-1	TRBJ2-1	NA	CASSPDYNEQFF	TGCGCCAGCAGCCCGGACTACAATGAGCAGTTCTTC
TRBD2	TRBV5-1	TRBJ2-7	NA	CASSPPLAGGVSYEQYF	TGCGCCAGCAGTCCACCTCTAGCGGGAGGCGTCTCCTACGAGCAGTACTTC
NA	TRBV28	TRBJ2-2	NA	CASSLSGNTGELFF	TGTGCCAGCAGTTTGTCAGGGAACACCGGGGAGCTGTTTTTT
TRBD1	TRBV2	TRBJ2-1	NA	CASLWTGDVNEQFF	TGTGCCAGCCTTTGGACAGGGGATGTCAATGAGCAGTTCTTC
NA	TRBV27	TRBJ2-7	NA	CASSLYPAGSGEQYF	TGTGCCAGCAGTTTATACCCCGCTGGATCGGGGGAGCAGTACTTC
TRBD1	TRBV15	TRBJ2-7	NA	CATSTRQGPYEQYF	TGTGCCACCAGCACCCGACAGGGCCCCTACGAGCAGTACTTC
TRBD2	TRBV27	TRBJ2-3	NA	CASRMRGGPPDTQYF	TGTGCCAGCAGGATGCGGGGGGGCCCCCCAGATACGCAGTATTTT
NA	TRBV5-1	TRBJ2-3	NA	CASRDRDVKPTDTQYF	TGCGCCAGCAGGGACCGGGACGTAAAACCCACAGATACGCAGTATTTT
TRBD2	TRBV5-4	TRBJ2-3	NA	CASSLGLAISTDTQYF	TGTGCCAGCAGCTTGGGACTAGCGATCAGCACAGATACGCAGTATTTT
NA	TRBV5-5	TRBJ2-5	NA	CASSRARQETQYF	TGTGCCAGCAGTCGGGCCAGGCAAGAGACCCAGTACTTC
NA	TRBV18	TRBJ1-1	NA	CASSPNGSAETVHEAFF	TGTGCCAGCTCACCAAATGGTAGTGCGGAAACTGTCCACGAAGCTTTCTTT
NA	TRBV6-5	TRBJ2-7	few	CASSYEGTSYEQYF	TGTGCCAGCAGTTACGAGGGGACTTCCTACGAGCAGTACTTC
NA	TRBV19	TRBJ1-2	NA	CASSFDSRHDYYGYTF	TGTGCCAGTAGTTTTGACAGCCGACACGATTACTATGGCTACACCTTC
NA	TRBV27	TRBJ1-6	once	CASSRRGGSNSPLHF	TGTGCCAGCAGTAGACGAGGGGGAAGTAATTCACCCCTCCACTTT
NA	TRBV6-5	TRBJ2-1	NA	CASSYSSSYNEQFF	TGTGCCAGCAGTTACTCAAGCTCCTACAATGAGCAGTTCTTC
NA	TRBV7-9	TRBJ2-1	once	CASSLYDNEQFF	TGTGCCAGCAGCCTATATGACAATGAGCAGTTCTTC
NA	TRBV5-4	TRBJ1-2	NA	CASSSWTSLNYGYTF	TGTGCCAGCAGCTCGTGGACAAGCCTCAACTATGGCTACACCTTC
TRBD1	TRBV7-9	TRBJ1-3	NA	CASSPLTGYLLGNTIYF	TGTGCCAGCAGCCCCCTGACAGGGTACTTACTTGGAAACACCATATATTTT
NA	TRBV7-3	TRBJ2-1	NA	CASSSTSYNEQFF	TGTGCCAGCAGCTCCACCTCCTACAATGAGCAGTTCTTC
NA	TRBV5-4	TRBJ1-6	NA	CASSAGGGTYNSPLHF	TGTGCCAGCAGCGCCGGGGGGGGAACCTATAATTCACCCCTCCACTTT
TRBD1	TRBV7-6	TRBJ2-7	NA	CASSYGQGETYEQYF	TGTGCCAGCAGCTATGGACAGGGTGAGACCTACGAGCAGTACTTC
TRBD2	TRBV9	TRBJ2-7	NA	CASSETGTSGYEQYF	TGTGCCAGCAGCGAAACCGGGACTAGTGGCTACGAGCAGTACTTC